The clone carrying this T cell receptor (beta chain) is medium-sized by share. No antigen is known for it. At 600 ng per sample, bulk tumor genomic DNA provided the template. Several spatially distant biopsies were obtained per primary tumor intraoperatively. Undergoing curative surgery were patients whose non-small cell lung cancer was untreated and newly diagnosed. These data are taken from a study of immune heterogeneity within non-small cell lung tumors. In the study overall: Tumor histology was classified as squamous cell carcinoma in several cases, non-squamous carcinoma in 9 to 11 and not otherwise specified in 1. Study-wide findings and caveats: Across individual patients, the high-frequency T-cell receptor beta clonotypes were largely distinct. Recurrence of identical dominant CDR3 beta clonotypes was observed across intrapatient tumor sites, concomitant with site-unique high-frequency clones. Statistically, local T-cell clonality exhibited a moderate yet significant correlation with local tumor mutational burden (R 0.3 to 0.4).

The CDR3 is 15 amino acids. V gave up 5 bases and J gave up 3 bases; unmatched junction bases: 8. Germline assignment: CDR1 SEHNR and CDR2 FQNEAQ (reference sequence). Multiplex PCR with 32 V and 13 J primers amplified TCR beta CDR3. MiXCR, run by TCRdb on the multiplex PCR reads, gives a single entry per CDR3 protein. The table shows roughly 5,000 distinct CDR3 sequences, with around 23% occurring only once. Sequencing used lung tumor tissue. The TCR was taken from a man aged 60 to 75 with non-small cell lung cancer. The J gene is TRBJ1-1, the V gene TRBV7-9; 8 bases are shared with TRBD1. CDR3 in DNA: TGTGCCAGCAGCCGGAACCAGGGGGCATACACTGAAGCTTTCTTT. Translation: CASSRNQGAYTEAFF.